Below, 20 T cell receptor beta chains from the same sample are listed, as sequenced in a study of blood T cell repertoires in COVID-19. Assay: immunoSEQ multiplex PCR; the TCRdb copy retains only in-frame clones and omits some. In the table there are about 220,000 clones, 83% of which are singletons. What was sequenced was PBMCs or T cells enriched from blood (not recorded which). The receptors here all came from a woman between 50 and 59 years old who had been exposed to COVID-19.

This clone was detected only once. J is TRBJ2-3 and V is TRBV4-2; 7 bases are shared with TRBD2. Trimming took 1 base from V and 6 from J; bases not matched to a gene: 10. The CDR3 has 16 residues. Germline V gene lookup returns CDR1 LGHNA and CDR2 YNFKEQ. The CDR3 here is CASSQGQAGPWDTQYF. In DNA form, the CDR3 reads TGTGCCAGCAGCCAAGGCCAAGCGGGACCCTGGGATACGCAGTATTTT.

The rearrangement uses TRBV19 and TRBJ2-7; 8 positions match TRBD1. The junction had 10 bases not matched to a gene; V was cut back by 5 bases and J by 4 bases. The CDR3 is 15 amino acids. Germline CDR1 and CDR2: LNHDA and SQIVND (reference sequence). In nucleotides, the CDR3 is TGTGCCAGTAGTCTCGCTCAGGGGGCTGGTTACGAGCAGTACTTC. It encodes CASSLAQGAGYEQYF. Full variable domain (remainder filled in from reference TRBV19 and TRBJ2-7): DGGITQSPKYLFRKEGQNVTLSCEQNLNHDAMYWYRQDPGQGLRLIYYSQIVNDFQKGDIAEGYSVSREKKESFPLTVTSAQKNPTAFYLCASSLAQGAGYEQYFGPGTRLTVT.

The CDR3 spells CASSRGPWGLNTIYF. The CDR3 DNA follows: TGTGCCAGCAGCCGAGGACCGTGGGGGCTAAACACCATATATTTT. The V gene is TRBV3-1 (or the pseudogene TRBV3-2), the J gene TRBJ1-3; perhaps TRBD1 as D (6 bases). V lost 4 bases to trimming and J lost 6 bases, with 16 bases between them. The germline CDR1 and CDR2 sequences are LGHDT and YNNKEL (reference sequence). The CDR3 is 15 amino acids.

This chain uses TRBV19 with TRBJ2-5, with 8 bases identical to TRBD2. In germline, CDR1 is LNHDA, CDR2 SQIVND (reference sequence). V was pared by 8 bases and J by 2 bases, with 4 bases of the junction left unmatched. The CDR3 length is 13 residues. The CDR3 region is CASWAGGQETQYF. Written as DNA, the CDR3 is TGTGCCAGTTGGGCGGGGGGACAAGAGACCCAGTACTTC.

The chain carries TRBV18 and TRBJ2-1, with D possibly TRBD1 on 7 matching bases. The V gene's germline CDR1 is KGHSH and CDR2 LQKENI. V dropped 3 bases and J dropped 9 bases, with 15 bases sitting between them. The CDR3 is 14 amino acids. The CDR3 coding sequence is TGTGCCAGCTCACCGGGCAGGGGGGATGGTGAGCAGTTCTTC. Its protein product is CASSPGRGDGEQFF.

The chain joins TRBV5-5 to TRBJ1-1, with D possibly matching TRBD1 (6 bases). Trimming shortened V by 2 bases and J by 7 bases, and 12 bases separated the two germline ends. This CDR3 comprises 13 residues. Germline V lookup: CDR1 SGHKS, CDR2 YYEKEE (reference sequence). CDR3 nucleotides: TGTGCCAGCAGCTTAAACCGGGACATTGAAGCTTTCTTT. It yields the protein CASSLNRDIEAFF.

In its sample, this clone was seen once. The genes are TRBV21-1 and TRBJ2-7; the DNA was not used to check the table's D call, TRBD2. TRBV21-1 is a listed pseudogene. There are 14 residues in the CDR3. CDR3 in amino acids: CASTPNGRGYEQYF. The CDR3 DNA reads as TGTGCCAGCACCCCCAACGGAAGAGGCTACGAGCAGTACTTC.

The genes are TRBV11-1 and TRBJ1-1; perhaps TRBD1 as D (6 bases). Germline CDR1 reads SGHAT; CDR2 reads FQDESV (reference sequence). Trimming cost V 6 bases and J 8 bases, with 10 bases left between them. The CDR3 is made up of 11 amino acids. CDR3 sequence: CASRPTGEAFF. In nucleotides, the CDR3 is TGTGCCAGCAGGCCGACAGGCGAAGCTTTCTTT.

The CDR3 region has the DNA TGTGCCAGGGATGGAGGGCAGCCCCAGCATTTT. Protein sequence: CARDGGQPQHF. The chain is built from TRBV19 and TRBJ1-5; no clear D. Trimming shortened V by 9 bases and J by 7 bases, and 10 bases separated the two germline ends. CDR1 and CDR2 (germline): LNHDA, SQIVND (reference sequence). The CDR3 loop spans 11 amino acids.

The rearrangement joins TRBV10-3 to TRBJ2-1; 9 bases agree with TRBD2. Germline CDR1 ENHRY, CDR2 SYGVKD. The CDR3 length is 14 residues. Losses at the gene ends were 4 bases for V and 9 bases for J; bases not matched to a gene: 7. Here the CDR3 DNA reads TGTGCCATCAGTGGGGCTAGCGGGGAGGGTGAGCAGTTCTTC. This codes for CAISGASGEGEQFF.

The rearrangement uses TRBV7-9 and TRBJ1-1, with 7 bases aligning to TRBD1. Trimming cost V 3 bases and J 2 bases; bases outside gene matches: 9. Germline CDR1 and CDR2: SEHNR and FQNEAQ (reference sequence). The CDR3 covers 16 residues. The CDR3 bases are TGTGCCAGCAGCTTGGGCTTCCGGGACAGCAACACTGAAGCTTTCTTT. It encodes CASSLGFRDSNTEAFF.

A single count supports this clone. The rearrangement links TRBV2 to TRBJ1-6; 8 bases are a match to TRBD1. The germline V gene has CDR1 SNHLY and CDR2 FYNNEI. V shed 6 bases, J shed 2 bases, and the junction held 3 bases outside the gene matches. The CDR3 is 15 residues long. The CDR3 reads CASRPTGAYNSPLHF. Written as DNA, the CDR3 is TGTGCCAGCAGGCCGACAGGGGCCTATAATTCACCCCTCCACTTT. Complete variable domain (other parts from reference TRBV2 and TRBJ1-6): EPEVTQTPSHQVTQMGQEVILRCVPISNHLYFYWYRQILGQKVEFLVSFYNNEISEKSEIFDDQFSVERPDGSNFTLKIRSTKLEDSAMYFCASRPTGAYNSPLHFGNGTRLTVT.

The rearrangement uses TRBV28 and TRBJ1-2; TRBD1 agrees at 7 bases. V was clipped by 3 bases and J by 4 bases; unmatched bases: 2. The CDR3 is made up of 13 amino acids. Germline V gene data show CDR1 as MDHEN and CDR2 as SYDVKM. The CDR3 loop reads CASSFRGTYGYTF. CDR3 nucleotide sequence: TGTGCCAGCAGTTTCAGGGGGACCTATGGCTACACCTTC.

This rearrangement joins TRBV10-1 to TRBJ1-1; D may be TRBD1 (5 bases). This CDR3 region has 13 residues. Germline-derived CDR1 and CDR2 are WNHNN and SYGVQD (reference sequence). V lost 8 bases to trimming and J lost 1 base, with 11 bases between them. The CDR3 bases are TGCGCCAGCCGAAGACAGCCGAACACTGAAGCTTTCTTT. Protein: CASRRQPNTEAFF.

The chain links TRBV29-1 to TRBJ1-1; 9 nucleotides line up with TRBD1. The trim removed 8 bases at V and 1 base at J, leaving 11 bases unmatched. This CDR3 has 15 amino acids. Germline loops: CDR1 SQVTM, CDR2 ANQGSEA. CDR3 in DNA: TGCAGCCCCAGGGGTCTACAGGGGGCGAACACTGAAGCTTTCTTT. Encoded protein: CSPRGLQGANTEAFF.

The gene calls are TRBV5-1 and TRBJ1-1; 12 bases line up with TRBD1. The V gene end was trimmed by 2 bases and the J gene end by 3 bases; junction bases not matched to a gene: 5. Germline V gene data show CDR1 as SGHRS and CDR2 as YFSETQ. The CDR3 runs to 16 residues. CDR3 DNA sequence: TGCGCCAGCAGCTTCGGGACAGGGGGCGACTACACTGAAGCTTTCTTT. This gives the protein CASSFGTGGDYTEAFF.

In regard to this clone: This may come from a read error, since a much larger clone is one base off. This chain connects TRBV27 to TRBJ2-3, with TRBD2 matching 14 bases. Germline values: CDR1 MNHEY, CDR2 SMNVEV (reference sequence). The CDR3 runs 18 residues. V shed 7 bases and J 2 bases; nucleotides not matched to a gene: 11. CDR3: CASNEIGTSGGVTDTQYF. CDR3 sequence (DNA): TGTGCCAGCAATGAGATTGGGACTAGCGGGGGCGTCACAGATACGCAGTATTTT.

The chain joins TRBV6-1 to TRBJ1-5; TRBD1 aligns across 7 bases. V was pared by 2 bases and J by 3 bases, with 13 bases of the junction left unmatched. CDR1 is MNHNS and CDR2 is SASEGT in the germline V gene. This CDR3 comprises 18 residues. The CDR3 loop reads CASSESPQGVGLNQPQHF. The CDR3 DNA reads as TGTGCCAGCAGTGAATCGCCGCAGGGGGTAGGACTCAATCAGCCCCAGCATTTT.

There are a few counts of this clone. This chain links TRBV18 with TRBJ2-1; D is possibly TRBD2 (6 bases). The CDR3 is made up of 15 amino acids. CDR1 and CDR2 (germline): KGHSH, LQKENI. V was shortened by 6 bases and J by 6 bases, with 18 bases between the two germline ends. The DNA for the CDR3 is TGTGCCAGCTCCCCGGCCGGGACTGCCTCCAATGAGCAGTTCTTC. It encodes CASSPAGTASNEQFF.

The rearrangement uses TRBV24-1 and TRBJ2-3; TRBD2 might be the D (6 bases). Trimming shortened V by 1 base and J by 4 bases, and 8 bases separated the two germline ends. The CDR3 consists of 14 residues. CDR1 and CDR2 (germline): KGHDR, SFDVKD. CDR3 residues: CATSDFGDSDTQYF. CDR3 DNA sequence: TGTGCCACCAGTGATTTTGGGGACTCAGATACGCAGTATTTT.